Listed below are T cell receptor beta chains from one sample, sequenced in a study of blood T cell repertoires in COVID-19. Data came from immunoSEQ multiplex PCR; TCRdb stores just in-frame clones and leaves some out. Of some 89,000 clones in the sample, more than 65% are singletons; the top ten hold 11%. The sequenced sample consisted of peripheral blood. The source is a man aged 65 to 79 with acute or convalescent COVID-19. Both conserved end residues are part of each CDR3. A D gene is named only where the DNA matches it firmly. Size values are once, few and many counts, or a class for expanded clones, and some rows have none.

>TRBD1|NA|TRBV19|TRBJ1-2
CASNLQGNYGYTF
TGTGCCAGTAACCTACAGGGGAACTATGGCTACACCTTC
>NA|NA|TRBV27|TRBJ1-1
CASSTIWATGRNTEAFF
TGTGCCAGCAGTACTATATGGGCCACAGGGAGGAACACTGAAGCTTTCTTT
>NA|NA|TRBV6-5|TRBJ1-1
CASSYPGAVTEAFF
TGTGCCAGCAGTTACCCAGGGGCGGTCACTGAAGCTTTCTTT
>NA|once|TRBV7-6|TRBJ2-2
CASSLRAENTGELFF
TGTGCCAGCAGCTTACGAGCGGAGAACACCGGGGAGCTGTTTTTT
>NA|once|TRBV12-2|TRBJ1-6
CASRLENSGQQDSPLHF
TGTGCAAGTCGCTTAGAAAATTCGGGACAGCAGGATTCACCCCTCCACTTT
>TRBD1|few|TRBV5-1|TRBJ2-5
CASSLAAGGFETQYF
TGCGCCAGCAGCTTGGCCGCAGGGGGCTTTGAGACCCAGTACTTC
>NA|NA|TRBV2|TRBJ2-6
CASSGEGGYGANVLTF
TGTGCCAGCAGTGGCGAGGGGGGGTATGGGGCCAACGTCCTGACTTTC
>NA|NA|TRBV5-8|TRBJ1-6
CASSSGIGRGSPLHF
TGTGCCAGCAGCTCCGGGATAGGACGGGGATCACCCCTCCACTTT
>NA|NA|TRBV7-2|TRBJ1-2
CASSLRPSRVDYGYTF
TGTGCCAGCAGCTTACGTCCATCCAGGGTTGACTATGGCTACACCTTC
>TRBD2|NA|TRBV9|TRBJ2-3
CASSAGGSGADTQYF
TGTGCCAGCAGCGCCGGGGGGAGCGGGGCAGATACGCAGTATTTT
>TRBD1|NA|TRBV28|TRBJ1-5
CASSLTGGLKPQHF
TGTGCCAGCAGCTTGACAGGGGGGCTAAAGCCCCAGCATTTT
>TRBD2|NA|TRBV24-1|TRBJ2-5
CATSDPRGARGETQYF
TGTGCCACCAGTGATCCGCGGGGGGCCCGAGGAGAGACCCAGTACTTC
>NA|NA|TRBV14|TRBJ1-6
CASSQGLSSPLHF
TGTGCCAGCAGCCAGGGGCTCTCTTCACCCCTCCACTTT
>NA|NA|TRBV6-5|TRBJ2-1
CASSRDYNEQFF
TGTGCCAGCAGTCGGGACTACAATGAGCAGTTCTTC